This T cell receptor beta chain was found in a study of shared clonotypes between healthy human individuals. The authors distributed each subset's genomic DNA evenly over several immunoSEQ plates. Profiled with immunoSEQ multiplex PCR; TCRdb holds only in-frame clones, not every one. The sample records 950,000 to 1,300,000 clones, roughly 70% being singletons. The CDR3 sequence is 14 residues long. The V gene lost 5 bases and the J gene lost 7 bases, with 17 bases spanning the gap. The germline gives CDR1 LNHDA, CDR2 SQIVND (reference sequence). The clonotype comes from a young man in good health. Input material: memory CD4+ T cells sorted from blood. The subset was: CD45RA-negative fraction. The chain links TRBV19 to TRBJ1-2; the D gene is possibly TRBD1 (6 bases). The CDR3 coding sequence is TGTGCCAGTAGTGTGGAGGGGGGTACGGCTGGCTACACCTTC. This sequence encodes CASSVEGGTAGYTF. Variable domain in full (rest from reference TRBV19 and TRBJ1-2): DGGITQSPKYLFRKEGQNVTLSCEQNLNHDAMYWYRQDPGQGLRLIYYSQIVNDFQKGDIAEGYSVSREKKESFPLTVTSAQKNPTAFYLCASSVEGGTAGYTFGSGTRLTVV.